The present entry profiles one T cell receptor beta chain with its context. The PBMCs were taken from more than 8 ml of fresh peripheral blood. This record belongs to a study of T cells in Graves' hyperthyroidism and ophthalmopathy. Trimming removed 0 bases at V and 3 bases at J, with 9 bases between. The CDR3 runs 15 residues. Germline V gives CDR1 LNHNV, CDR2 YYDKDF (reference sequence). Amplified regions were TCR beta CDR3 sequences from RNA transcripts. The study used the HTBI primer set for a first-round RT-PCR of the TCR CDR3. TCRdb re-analysed the multiplex PCR reads in MiXCR, keeping a single row per CDR3 protein. This table has approximately 600,000 distinct CDR3 sequences, 13% to 15% appearing once.

Sequencing used blood. The sequence came from a young woman with Graves' ophthalmopathy. This chain joins TRBV15 and TRBJ1-5; D ambiguous. In DNA form, the CDR3 reads TGTGCCACCAGCAGAGAACTAGGTTCCAATCAGCCCCAGCATTTT. The encoded protein is CATSRELGSNQPQHF.